This is a list of T cell receptor beta chains from one sample in a study of OX40 agonist ivuxolimab in advanced cancers. The data were produced by immunoSEQ multiplex PCR, yet TCRdb's version contains in-frame clones alone and is incomplete. This table holds about 83,000 clones, roughly 84% found once. Source: CD4+ or CD8+ T cells sorted from blood, taken in a trial of the OX40 agonist ivuxolimab. These receptors all stem from an adult with an advanced solid tumor such as melanoma, head and neck, liver or kidney cancer. Both conserved end residues are part of each CDR3. D genes are given only for firm matches. Size is omitted from some rows. Given values are once, few, many or a class for expanded clones.

v_gene: TRBV29-1
d_gene: -
j_gene: TRBJ2-1
abundance: -
len: 14
CDR3nt: TGCAGCTTTTCGACTCGTCTGAGCTACAATGAGCAGTTCTTC
CDR3aa: CSFSTRLSYNEQFF

v_gene: TRBV5-1
d_gene: TRBD1
j_gene: TRBJ1-2
abundance: -
len: 17
CDR3nt: TGCGCCAGCAGCGTCGGGACAGGGGGCGCCCCTAACTATGGCTACACCTTC
CDR3aa: CASSVGTGGAPNYGYTF

v_gene: TRBV19
d_gene: -
j_gene: TRBJ1-2
abundance: -
len: 12
CDR3nt: TGTGCCAGTAGTATTAGTCAGCATGGCTACACCTTC
CDR3aa: CASSISQHGYTF

v_gene: TRBV7-9
d_gene: -
j_gene: TRBJ1-2
abundance: -
len: 12
CDR3nt: TGTGCCAGCAGTTCTCGGACGGATGGCTACACCTTC
CDR3aa: CASSSRTDGYTF

v_gene: TRBV5-1
d_gene: -
j_gene: TRBJ2-3
abundance: -
len: 14
CDR3nt: TGCGCCAGCAGCGGGCAGGAAGGAACAGATACGCAGTATTTT
CDR3aa: CASSGQEGTDTQYF

v_gene: TRBV30
d_gene: -
j_gene: TRBJ2-7
abundance: -
len: 11
CDR3nt: TGTGCCTGGTTGACCGGCTACGAGCAGTACTTC
CDR3aa: CAWLTGYEQYF

v_gene: TRBV15
d_gene: -
j_gene: TRBJ2-7
abundance: -
len: 14
CDR3nt: TGTGCCACCAGCAGAGATCCCGGATCCTACGAGCAGTACTTC
CDR3aa: CATSRDPGSYEQYF

v_gene: TRBV9
d_gene: -
j_gene: TRBJ1-5
abundance: -
len: 15
CDR3nt: TGTGCCAGCAACCCCTTTGGTGGGGAAAATCAGCCCCAGCATTTT
CDR3aa: CASNPFGGENQPQHF

v_gene: TRBV30
d_gene: -
j_gene: TRBJ1-2
abundance: -
len: 18
CDR3nt: TGTGCCTGGAGTAGAGTAGGTTGGGGGATCGACAAAGACTATGGCTACACCTTC
CDR3aa: CAWSRVGWGIDKDYGYTF

v_gene: TRBV4-1
d_gene: TRBD2
j_gene: TRBJ2-3
abundance: -
len: 17
CDR3nt: TGCGCCAGCAGCCAAGAAAGTTCGGGAGCGGGAGAAGATACGCAGTATTTT
CDR3aa: CASSQESSGAGEDTQYF

v_gene: TRBV29-1
d_gene: TRBD2
j_gene: TRBJ2-1
abundance: -
len: 13
CDR3nt: TGCAGCGTGGGGACTAGCGGGGGGGATGAGCAGTTCTTC
CDR3aa: CSVGTSGGDEQFF

v_gene: TRBV7-9
d_gene: TRBD1
j_gene: TRBJ1-6
abundance: -
len: 17
CDR3nt: TGTGCCAGCAGCTTACACCTATCGACAGGGGGGAATTCACCCCTCCACTTT
CDR3aa: CASSLHLSTGGNSPLHF

v_gene: TRBV30
d_gene: TRBD2
j_gene: TRBJ2-7
abundance: -
len: 13
CDR3nt: TGTGCCGGAGGACTAGCCCTCACGAACGAGCAGTACTTC
CDR3aa: CAGGLALTNEQYF

v_gene: TRBV2
d_gene: -
j_gene: TRBJ1-4
abundance: -
len: 14
CDR3nt: TGTGCCAGCAGTGGGGGCCCTCCTGGGGAAAAACTGTTTTTT
CDR3aa: CASSGGPPGEKLFF

v_gene: TRBV19
d_gene: -
j_gene: TRBJ1-5
abundance: -
len: 17
CDR3nt: TGTGCCAGTAGTTCGGGGGGGGCAGGGATAAGCAATCAGCCCCAGCATTTT
CDR3aa: CASSSGGAGISNQPQHF

v_gene: TRBV18
d_gene: -
j_gene: TRBJ1-2
abundance: -
len: 14
CDR3nt: TGTGCCAGCTCCCCACCACTGACAGGTCGAGGCTACACCTTC
CDR3aa: CASSPPLTGRGYTF

v_gene: TRBV1
d_gene: -
j_gene: TRBJ2-1
abundance: -
len: 14
CDR3nt: TGCACCAGCAGCCACCTCGCGGGCCCAAATGAGCAGTTCTTC
CDR3aa: CTSSHLAGPNEQFF

v_gene: TRBV28
d_gene: -
j_gene: TRBJ1-2
abundance: -
len: 13
CDR3nt: TGTGCCAGCAGTTGGGGGGATAACTATGGCTACACCTTC
CDR3aa: CASSWGDNYGYTF

v_gene: TRBV29-1
d_gene: -
j_gene: TRBJ1-1
abundance: -
len: 12
CDR3nt: TGCAGCGTTGAGTACGGGTCCACTGAAGCTTTCTTT
CDR3aa: CSVEYGSTEAFF

v_gene: TRBV5-1
d_gene: TRBD1
j_gene: TRBJ2-7
abundance: -
len: 14
CDR3nt: TGCGCCAGCAGCTTAGGGGACAGGGGGCGCGAGCAGTACTTC
CDR3aa: CASSLGDRGREQYF

v_gene: TRBV6-5
d_gene: -
j_gene: TRBJ1-2
abundance: medium-sized
len: 15
CDR3nt: TGTGCCAGCAGTACAACCAGGTCAGCTAACTATGGCTACACCTTC
CDR3aa: CASSTTRSANYGYTF

v_gene: TRBV28
d_gene: -
j_gene: TRBJ1-4
abundance: -
len: 14
CDR3nt: TGTGCCAGCAGTTTCCGGAGGGCGGCTGAAAAACTGTTTTTT
CDR3aa: CASSFRRAAEKLFF

v_gene: TRBV6-5
d_gene: -
j_gene: TRBJ2-7
abundance: -
len: 14
CDR3nt: TGTGCCAGCAGTTCACTAGTCAACAATTACGAGCAGTACTTC
CDR3aa: CASSSLVNNYEQYF

v_gene: TRBV29-1
d_gene: -
j_gene: TRBJ2-7
abundance: -
len: 16
CDR3nt: TGCAGCGTTGAAGGCGCTACAGGGAGGCACTACGACGAGCAGTACTTC
CDR3aa: CSVEGATGRHYDEQYF

v_gene: TRBV19
d_gene: TRBD1
j_gene: TRBJ1-1
abundance: -
len: 15
CDR3nt: TGTGCCAGTAGTAACCCCGGACAGGTGAACACTGAAGCTTTCTTT
CDR3aa: CASSNPGQVNTEAFF

v_gene: TRBV5-1
d_gene: TRBD1
j_gene: TRBJ2-3
abundance: -
len: 13
CDR3nt: TGCGCCAGCGGGACAGGCGGCACAGATACGCAGTATTTT
CDR3aa: CASGTGGTDTQYF

v_gene: TRBV28
d_gene: TRBD1
j_gene: TRBJ2-1
abundance: -
len: 16
CDR3nt: TGTGCCAGCAGTCCACCTGGACAGGGGGCCTACAATGAGCAGTTCTTC
CDR3aa: CASSPPGQGAYNEQFF

v_gene: TRBV2
d_gene: -
j_gene: TRBJ2-1
abundance: -
len: 15
CDR3nt: TGTGCCAGCAGCGTCAGGTCCGGGTTTGTCAATGAGCAGTTCTTC
CDR3aa: CASSVRSGFVNEQFF

v_gene: TRBV15
d_gene: -
j_gene: TRBJ1-4
abundance: -
len: 12
CDR3nt: TGTGCCACCAGCAGAGGTGGTGAAAAACTGTTTTTT
CDR3aa: CATSRGGEKLFF

v_gene: TRBV12-5
d_gene: TRBD2
j_gene: TRBJ2-1
abundance: -
len: 19
CDR3nt: TGTGCTAGTGGTTTTACTCGAGCGGGGTACATGAGCTCCTACAATGAGCAGTTCTTC
CDR3aa: CASGFTRAGYMSSYNEQFF

v_gene: TRBV6-1
d_gene: -
j_gene: TRBJ1-5
abundance: -
len: 15
CDR3nt: TGTGCCAGCAGTGAACTCGGTCAGTTCAATCAGCCCCAGCATTTT
CDR3aa: CASSELGQFNQPQHF

v_gene: TRBV30
d_gene: -
j_gene: TRBJ2-7
abundance: -
len: 11
CDR3nt: TGTGCCTGGAGTAACCTAGGCGAGCAGTACTTC
CDR3aa: CAWSNLGEQYF

v_gene: TRBV4-2
d_gene: -
j_gene: TRBJ2-1
abundance: -
len: 17
CDR3nt: TGTGCCAGCAGCCAAGGGTTGCGCGTTAGCTCCTACAATGAGCAGTTCTTC
CDR3aa: CASSQGLRVSSYNEQFF

v_gene: TRBV4-2
d_gene: TRBD2
j_gene: TRBJ2-1
abundance: -
len: 17
CDR3nt: TGTGCCAGCAGCCAAGATTATAGTCTAGCGGGATACAATGAGCAGTTCTTC
CDR3aa: CASSQDYSLAGYNEQFF

v_gene: TRBV7-3
d_gene: -
j_gene: TRBJ1-3
abundance: once
len: 16
CDR3nt: TGTGCCAGCAGCCAAAACGGGGGAGGGATTGGAAACACCATATATTTT
CDR3aa: CASSQNGGGIGNTIYF

v_gene: TRBV29-1
d_gene: TRBD1
j_gene: TRBJ1-1
abundance: -
len: 14
CDR3nt: TGCAGCGTCGCTATAATGACAGGGACCACTGAAGCTTTCTTT
CDR3aa: CSVAIMTGTTEAFF

v_gene: TRBV15
d_gene: -
j_gene: TRBJ2-5
abundance: -
len: 15
CDR3nt: TGTGCCACCAGCAGAGGGGTAGGGGGGCAAGAGACCCAGTACTTC
CDR3aa: CATSRGVGGQETQYF

v_gene: TRBV5-1
d_gene: -
j_gene: TRBJ1-2
abundance: -
len: 16
CDR3nt: TGCGCCAGCAGCTTCGTTCCGGAGACAACAATCTATGGCTACACCTTC
CDR3aa: CASSFVPETTIYGYTF

v_gene: TRBV10-2
d_gene: -
j_gene: TRBJ2-4
abundance: -
len: 14
CDR3nt: TGCGCCAGCCGGGACGTATTAGCCAAAAACATTCAGTACTTC
CDR3aa: CASRDVLAKNIQYF

v_gene: TRBV7-9
d_gene: -
j_gene: TRBJ2-7
abundance: -
len: 13
CDR3nt: TGTGCCAGCAGCTTGGCCTCAGGGAGCGAGCAGTACTTC
CDR3aa: CASSLASGSEQYF

v_gene: TRBV7-8
d_gene: TRBD1
j_gene: TRBJ1-1
abundance: -
len: 17
CDR3nt: TGTGCCAGCAGCTTAGTGACAGGGTCTTCTATGAACACTGAAGCTTTCTTT
CDR3aa: CASSLVTGSSMNTEAFF

v_gene: TRBV18
d_gene: -
j_gene: TRBJ2-7
abundance: -
len: 14
CDR3nt: TGTGCCAGCTCACCAACCGGGGACCATTACGAGCAGTACTTC
CDR3aa: CASSPTGDHYEQYF

v_gene: TRBV7-9
d_gene: -
j_gene: TRBJ1-3
abundance: -
len: 12
CDR3nt: TGTGCCAGCAGCTATTCAGGGGACACCATATATTTT
CDR3aa: CASSYSGDTIYF

v_gene: TRBV2
d_gene: TRBD1
j_gene: TRBJ1-5
abundance: -
len: 15
CDR3nt: TGTGCCAGCAGCAGAGACAGGGGGCGACGGCAGCCCCAGCATTTT
CDR3aa: CASSRDRGRRQPQHF

v_gene: TRBV6-1
d_gene: TRBD1
j_gene: TRBJ1-2
abundance: -
len: 16
CDR3nt: TGTGCCAGCAGTGCCTCCGGGACAGGGAGCTTTTATGGCTACACCTTC
CDR3aa: CASSASGTGSFYGYTF

v_gene: TRBV7-6
d_gene: -
j_gene: TRBJ1-6
abundance: -
len: 15
CDR3nt: TGTGCCAGCAGTCTTTTTGGCTCGGCAAATTCACCCCTCCACTTT
CDR3aa: CASSLFGSANSPLHF

v_gene: TRBV19
d_gene: -
j_gene: TRBJ1-1
abundance: -
len: 13
CDR3nt: TGTGCCAGTAGCAATACGGGGGAAACTGAAGCTTTCTTT
CDR3aa: CASSNTGETEAFF

v_gene: TRBV28
d_gene: -
j_gene: TRBJ1-2
abundance: -
len: 12
CDR3nt: TGTGCCAGCATCACTCCGGGCTATGGCTACACCTTC
CDR3aa: CASITPGYGYTF

v_gene: TRBV29-1
d_gene: -
j_gene: TRBJ2-3
abundance: -
len: 14
CDR3nt: TGCAGCTCTATTCTAGCGTCTAGCACAGATACGCAGTATTTT
CDR3aa: CSSILASSTDTQYF

v_gene: TRBV28
d_gene: -
j_gene: TRBJ1-3
abundance: -
len: 16
CDR3nt: TGTGCCAGCAGTTTTTCAGCCGGGCTTGGGGGAAACACCATATATTTT
CDR3aa: CASSFSAGLGGNTIYF

v_gene: TRBV19
d_gene: -
j_gene: TRBJ2-6
abundance: once
len: 15
CDR3nt: TGTGCCAGTCATAGGGATTTGGCTGGGGCCAACGTCCTGACTTTC
CDR3aa: CASHRDLAGANVLTF

v_gene: TRBV6-1
d_gene: -
j_gene: TRBJ2-2
abundance: once
len: 14
CDR3nt: TGTGCCAGCAGTGTCGGCAGAAGAACCGGGGAGCTGTTTTTT
CDR3aa: CASSVGRRTGELFF

v_gene: TRBV11-2
d_gene: -
j_gene: TRBJ1-3
abundance: -
len: 15
CDR3nt: TGTGCCAGCAGCCCGCCCGGGGGGAGAGGAAACACCATATATTTT
CDR3aa: CASSPPGGRGNTIYF

v_gene: TRBV6-5
d_gene: -
j_gene: TRBJ1-2
abundance: -
len: 13
CDR3nt: TGTGCCAGCAGCCGACAGATTTTATATGGCTACACCTTC
CDR3aa: CASSRQILYGYTF

v_gene: TRBV19
d_gene: TRBD1
j_gene: TRBJ1-3
abundance: -
len: 16
CDR3nt: TGTGCCAGTAGTGGGACAGGGGGCGCATCTGGAAACACCATATATTTT
CDR3aa: CASSGTGGASGNTIYF

v_gene: TRBV5-8
d_gene: -
j_gene: TRBJ2-3
abundance: -
len: 15
CDR3nt: TGTGCCAGCAGACTCGGCAGGGCATTCGGCCGTACGCAGTATTTT
CDR3aa: CASRLGRAFGRTQYF

v_gene: TRBV2
d_gene: TRBD1
j_gene: TRBJ1-2
abundance: -
len: 17
CDR3nt: TGTGCCAGCAGTGAGAGGACAGGAGACCCTTACCTCTTTGGCTACACCTTC
CDR3aa: CASSERTGDPYLFGYTF

v_gene: TRBV5-1
d_gene: -
j_gene: TRBJ2-3
abundance: -
len: 14
CDR3nt: TGCGCCAGCAGCCCCTCTTCGGGCACAGATACGCAGTATTTT
CDR3aa: CASSPSSGTDTQYF

v_gene: TRBV20-1
d_gene: -
j_gene: TRBJ1-5
abundance: few
len: 10
CDR3nt: TGCGCCCAGGAAAATCAGCCCCAGCATTTT
CDR3aa: CAQENQPQHF